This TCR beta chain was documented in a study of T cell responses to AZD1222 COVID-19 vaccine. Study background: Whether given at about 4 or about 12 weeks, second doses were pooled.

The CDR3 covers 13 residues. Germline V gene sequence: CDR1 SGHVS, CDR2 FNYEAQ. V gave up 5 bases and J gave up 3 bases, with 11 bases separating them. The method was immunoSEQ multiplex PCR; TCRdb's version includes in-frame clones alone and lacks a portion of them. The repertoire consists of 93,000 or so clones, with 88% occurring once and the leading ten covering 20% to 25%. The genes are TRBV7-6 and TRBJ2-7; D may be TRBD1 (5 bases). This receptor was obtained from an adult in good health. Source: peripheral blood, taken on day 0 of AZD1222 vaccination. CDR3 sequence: CASSETEVYEQYF. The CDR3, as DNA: TGTGCCAGCAGCGAGACAGAAGTCTACGAGCAGTACTTC.